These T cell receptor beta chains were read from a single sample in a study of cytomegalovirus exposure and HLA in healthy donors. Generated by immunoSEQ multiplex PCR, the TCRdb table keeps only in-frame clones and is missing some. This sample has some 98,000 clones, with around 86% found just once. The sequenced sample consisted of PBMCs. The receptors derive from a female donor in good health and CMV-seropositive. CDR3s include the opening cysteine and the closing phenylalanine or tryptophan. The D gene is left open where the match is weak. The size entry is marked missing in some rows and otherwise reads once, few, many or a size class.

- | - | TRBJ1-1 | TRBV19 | TGTGCCAGCAGACAAAGTCGGGGCACTGAAGCTTTCTTT | CASRQSRGTEAFF
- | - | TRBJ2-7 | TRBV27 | TGTGCCAGCAGACCCCAGGGGTTCTACGAGCAGTACTTC | CASRPQGFYEQYF
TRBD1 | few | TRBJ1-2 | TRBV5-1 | TGCGCCAGCAGCATCGGACAGGGGAGTCAATATGGCTACACCTTC | CASSIGQGSQYGYTF
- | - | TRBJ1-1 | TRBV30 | TGTGCCTGGACAGGGAATGTTGGTGAAGCTTTCTTT | CAWTGNVGEAFF
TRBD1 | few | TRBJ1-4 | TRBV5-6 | TGTGCCAGCAGTCGCGACTGGACAGGGGGTAATGAAAAACTGTTTTTT | CASSRDWTGGNEKLFF
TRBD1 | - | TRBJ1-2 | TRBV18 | TGTGCCAGCTCACAGAGGGACAGCAACTATGGCTACACCTTC | CASSQRDSNYGYTF
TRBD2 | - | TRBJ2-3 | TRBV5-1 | TGCGCCAGCAGCCCCGGACTAGCGGGGGGCACTCCCACAGATACGCAGTATTTT | CASSPGLAGGTPTDTQYF
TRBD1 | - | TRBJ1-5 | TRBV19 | TGTGCCAGTAGTATCAGGGACAGGGGATACAATCAGCCCCAGCATTTT | CASSIRDRGYNQPQHF
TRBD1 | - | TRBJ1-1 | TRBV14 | TGTGCCAGCAGCCGGGAAAACAGGGGCACTGAAGCTTTCTTT | CASSRENRGTEAFF
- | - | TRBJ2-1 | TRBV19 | TGTGCCAGTAGTATAGGTCAGGGTGGCCACAATGAGCAGTTCTTC | CASSIGQGGHNEQFF
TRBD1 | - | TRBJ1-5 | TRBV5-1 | TGCGCCAGCAGCATGGGGACAGCCGATAGCAATCAGCCCCAGCATTTT | CASSMGTADSNQPQHF
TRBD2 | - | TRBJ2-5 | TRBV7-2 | TGTGCCAGCAGCTTAGTCGCTAGCGGGAGGGGTGGAGAGACCCAGTACTTC | CASSLVASGRGGETQYF
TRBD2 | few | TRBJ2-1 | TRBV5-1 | TGCGCCAGCAGAAAGAATCGGGGACTAGCGGGGGGCAACTCCTACAATGAGCAGTTCTTC | CASRKNRGLAGGNSYNEQFF
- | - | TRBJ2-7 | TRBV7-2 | TGTGCCAGCAGCCCCAGGGGCAGTAGCTCCTACGAGCAGTACTTC | CASSPRGSSSYEQYF
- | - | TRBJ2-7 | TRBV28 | TGTGCCACCACTCGTTCCTACGAGCAGTACTTC | CATTRSYEQYF
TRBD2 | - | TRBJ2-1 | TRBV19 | TGTGCCAGTAGTATCCCCGGACTAGCGGGAGGAGCCCGTTACAATGAGCAGTTCTTC | CASSIPGLAGGARYNEQFF
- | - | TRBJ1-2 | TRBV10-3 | TGTGCCATCAGTGAGTTGAGAGGCTACACCTTC | CAISELRGYTF
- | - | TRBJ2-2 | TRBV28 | TGTGCCAGCAGTTTCAGGGTTAGCACCGGGGAGCTGTTTTTT | CASSFRVSTGELFF
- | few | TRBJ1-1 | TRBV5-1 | TGCGCCAGCAGCTTGGATCGGGGTGAAGCTTTCTTT | CASSLDRGEAFF
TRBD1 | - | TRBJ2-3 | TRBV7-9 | TGTGCCAGCAGCACCTCTTGGACAGGGCCCACAGATACGCAGTATTTT | CASSTSWTGPTDTQYF
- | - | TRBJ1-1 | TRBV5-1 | TGCGCCAGCAGCCTAAGGACCAGGGGATATGAAGCTTTCTTT | CASSLRTRGYEAFF
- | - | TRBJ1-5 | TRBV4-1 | TGCGCCAGCAGCCAAGGGGTCCGAACAGATCAGCCCCAGCATTTT | CASSQGVRTDQPQHF
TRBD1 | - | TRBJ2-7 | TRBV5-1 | TGCGCCAGCAGCTTGGGGGACAGGGCCGGCGATTACGAGCAGTACTTC | CASSLGDRAGDYEQYF
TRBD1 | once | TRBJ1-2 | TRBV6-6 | TGTGCCAGCAGTTCCCAACAGGGGGCGGATGGCTACACCTTC | CASSSQQGADGYTF
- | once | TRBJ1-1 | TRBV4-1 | TGCGCCAGCAGCCAAGACCCAGGGTTGAACACTGAAGCTTTCTTT | CASSQDPGLNTEAFF
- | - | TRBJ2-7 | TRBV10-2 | TGCGCCAGCAGTGAATGGGAAGTGCCGGGGTCGGGCGAGCAGTACTTC | CASSEWEVPGSGEQYF
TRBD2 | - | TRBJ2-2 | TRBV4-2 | TGTGCCAGCAGCCAAGATGAAGCGGGGCCGAACACCGGGGAGCTGTTTTTT | CASSQDEAGPNTGELFF
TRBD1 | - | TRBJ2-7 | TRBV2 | TGTGCCAGCACCCCGTTAGGACAGGGTCCTTACGAGCAGTACTTC | CASTPLGQGPYEQYF
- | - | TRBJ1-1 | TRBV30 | TGTGCCTGGACCGATTCTGGGCAGGGTTTGGGAGCTTTCTTT | CAWTDSGQGLGAFF
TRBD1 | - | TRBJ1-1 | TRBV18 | TGTGCCAGCTCCGTACAGACGGGTGGGACAGCGAACACTGAAGCTTTCTTT | CASSVQTGGTANTEAFF
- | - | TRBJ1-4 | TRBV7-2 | TGTGCCAGCAGCTTAGTGGGGGCAGGTGAAAAACTGTTTTTT | CASSLVGAGEKLFF
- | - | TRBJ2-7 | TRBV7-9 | TGTGCCAGCAGCTTAGTTTCCACACCCTCCTACGAGCAGTACTTC | CASSLVSTPSYEQYF
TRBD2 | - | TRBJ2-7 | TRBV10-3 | TGTGCCATCAGTGAGTCGCAGTCTAGCGGATCCTACGAGCAGTACTTC | CAISESQSSGSYEQYF
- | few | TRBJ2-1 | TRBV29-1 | TGCAGCGTTGAACTAGCAATATATGAGCAGTTCTTC | CSVELAIYEQFF
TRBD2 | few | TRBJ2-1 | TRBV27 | TGTGCCAGCAGTTCACGGACTAGCGGATGGGATGAGCAGTTCTTC | CASSSRTSGWDEQFF
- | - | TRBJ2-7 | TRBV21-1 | TGTGCCAGCAGCAAAAGGACTAGCGGGGGGAATTCCTACGAGCAGTACTTC | CASSKRTSGGNSYEQYF
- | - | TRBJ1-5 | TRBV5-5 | TGTGCCAGCAGCTTTGGACCTCGGGGGATGGTGCAGCCCCAGCATTTT | CASSFGPRGMVQPQHF
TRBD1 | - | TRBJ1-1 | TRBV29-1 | TGCAGCGTTGAAGGCCGGGACAGTGAAGCTTTCTTT | CSVEGRDSEAFF
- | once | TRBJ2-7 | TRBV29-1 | TGCAGCGTTGAAGATCAGGGGCGGCACGAGCAGTACTTC | CSVEDQGRHEQYF
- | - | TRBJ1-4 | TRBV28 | TGTGCCAGCACCCCTTTGGAAGGGGGTAATGAAAAACTGTTTTTT | CASTPLEGGNEKLFF
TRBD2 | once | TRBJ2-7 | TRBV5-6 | TGTGCCAGCAGGGGGAACTTGGGGACTAATAACGAGCAGTACTTC | CASRGNLGTNNEQYF
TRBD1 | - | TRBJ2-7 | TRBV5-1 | TGCGCCAGCAGCTTGTCAGGAGGGACAGGCAACTACGAGCAGTACTTC | CASSLSGGTGNYEQYF
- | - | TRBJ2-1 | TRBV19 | TGTGCCAGTAGTATGGGCGGGAATCGGAATGAGCAGTTCTTC | CASSMGGNRNEQFF
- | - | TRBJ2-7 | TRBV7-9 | TGTGCCAGCAGCACCTCCGGAAGCCGGGACGAGCAGTACTTC | CASSTSGSRDEQYF
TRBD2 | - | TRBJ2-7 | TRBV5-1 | TGCGCCAGCAGCTTGGTCCAGACGGGAGGGCCTAGGGAGCAGTACTTC | CASSLVQTGGPREQYF
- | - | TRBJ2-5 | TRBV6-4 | TGTGCCAGCGGGCCGGAGGGAATTGAGACCCAGTACTTC | CASGPEGIETQYF
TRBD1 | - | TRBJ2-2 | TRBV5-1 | TGCGCCAGCAGCTTGTTAAGCTTCGGACAGGGGAACACCGGGGAGCTGTTTTTT | CASSLLSFGQGNTGELFF
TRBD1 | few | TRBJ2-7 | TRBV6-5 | TGTGCCAGCAGTTACGCGGGACAGGGACGAGCTTTGTACTTC | CASSYAGQGRALYF
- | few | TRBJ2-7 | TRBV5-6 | TGTGCCAGCAGCCTCCAGAGGTGGAACGAGCAGTACTTC | CASSLQRWNEQYF
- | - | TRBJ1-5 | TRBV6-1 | TGTGCCAGCAGTGAAGTCAGGGAAGGCAATCAGCCCCAGCATTTT | CASSEVREGNQPQHF
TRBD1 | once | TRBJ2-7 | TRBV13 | TGTGCCAGCAGCTTACCGGGACAGGGCTCCTACGAGCAGTACTTC | CASSLPGQGSYEQYF
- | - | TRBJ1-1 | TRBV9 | TGTGCCAGCAGCCCCAGTACCCGGGACACTGAAGCTTTCTTT | CASSPSTRDTEAFF
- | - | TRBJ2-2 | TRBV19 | TGTGCCAGTAGTATCGACCGGCAGGGTACGAACACCGGGGAGCTGTTTTTT | CASSIDRQGTNTGELFF
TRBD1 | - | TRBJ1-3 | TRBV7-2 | TGTGCCAGCAGCCTATACTACAGGGGAAACTCTGGAAACACCATATATTTT | CASSLYYRGNSGNTIYF
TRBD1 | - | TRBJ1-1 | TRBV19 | TGTGCCAGTAGTATCTCCGGGACAGTACGCACTGAAGCTTTCTTT | CASSISGTVRTEAFF
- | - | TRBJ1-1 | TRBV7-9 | TGTTCCAGCAGCTTAAATATTCAGAAGGCTTTCTTT | CSSSLNIQKAFF